Sequencing of this TCR beta chain was carried out in a study of persistence of HIV-infected CD4 T cells. The immunoSEQ assay was version 4, run in survey mode. The data were produced by immunoSEQ multiplex PCR, yet TCRdb's version contains in-frame clones alone and is incomplete. Among tens of thousands of clones listed, about nine tenths were seen once. Comments on this clone: What it binds is not known.

Anti-CD3/anti-CD28 beads served as a nonspecific positive control stimulus. Responding CD4+ T cells were sorted by upregulation of both CD40 ligand and CD69. Sequencing was performed on CD4+ T cells sorted from PBMCs after roughly 18-hour stimulation, taken from a patient who received antiretroviral therapy. The sequence came from an adult woman with HIV who was CMV-seropositive.

CDR3 sequence (DNA): TGTGCCAGCAGGGGTAGCGGGGGCGGAGCAGATACGCAGTATTTT. It encodes CASRGSGGGADTQYF. The chain has TRBV9 and TRBJ2-3, with 9 nucleotides matching TRBD2. The CDR3 runs to 15 residues. Per germline, CDR1 SGDLS and CDR2 YYNGEE. Losses at the gene ends were 5 bases for V and 4 bases for J; bases not matched to a gene: 8.